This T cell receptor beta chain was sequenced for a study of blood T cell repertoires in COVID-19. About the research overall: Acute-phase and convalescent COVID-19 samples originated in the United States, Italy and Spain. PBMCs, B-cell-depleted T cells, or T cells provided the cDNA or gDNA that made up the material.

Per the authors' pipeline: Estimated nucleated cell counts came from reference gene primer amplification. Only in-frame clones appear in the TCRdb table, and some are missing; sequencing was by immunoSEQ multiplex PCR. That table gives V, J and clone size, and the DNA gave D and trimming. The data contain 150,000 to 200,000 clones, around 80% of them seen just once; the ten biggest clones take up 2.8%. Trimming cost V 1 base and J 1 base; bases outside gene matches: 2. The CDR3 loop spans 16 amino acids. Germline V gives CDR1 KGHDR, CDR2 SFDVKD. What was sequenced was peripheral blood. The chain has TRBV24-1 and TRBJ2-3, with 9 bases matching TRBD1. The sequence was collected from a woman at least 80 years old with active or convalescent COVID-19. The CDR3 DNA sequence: TGTGCCACCAGTGATTTAAGGGACAGGGGCACAGATACGCAGTATTTT. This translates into CATSDLRDRGTDTQYF.